The 26 T cell receptor beta chains in this list originate from one sample, sequenced in a study of response to subunit inactivated influenza vaccine. TCRdb processed the RT-PCR reads anew with MiXCR; each CDR3 protein has one entry. The repertoire holds about 620,000 distinct CDR3 sequences, with 10% to 15% as singletons. The sequencing used PBMCs from blood, collected on the day of vaccination. The source is a man in his forties or fifties who received an inactivated influenza vaccine.

This clonotype was seen many times. The V gene is TRBV6-1, the J gene TRBJ1-1; 8 nucleotides align to TRBD1. The CDR3 has 16 residues. Germline lookup yields CDR1 MNHNS and CDR2 SASEGT. The V and J ends lost 10 bases and 0 bases, in that order; junction bases with no gene match: 13. CDR3 in DNA: TGTGCCACCCTGAGCCTTGGACAGGGCTTGAACACTGAAGCTTTCTTT. Its protein product is CATLSLGQGLNTEAFF.

This chain connects TRBV11-2 to TRBJ2-7; TRBD1 aligns across 9 bases. The germline CDR1 and CDR2 sequences are SGHAT and FQNNGV. With V trimmed by 3 bases and J by 3 bases, 6 bases remained unmatched. The CDR3 runs 15 residues. The CDR3 protein is CASSLRTGVFYEQYF. In DNA form, the CDR3 reads TGTGCCAGCAGCTTGCGGACAGGGGTCTTCTACGAGCAGTACTTC.

A few counts support this clonotype. The V call is TRBV20-1, the J call TRBJ2-7; TRBD2 might be the D (6 bases). The CDR3 length is 14 residues. Germline V gene data show CDR1 as DFQATT and CDR2 as SNEGSKA (reference sequence). The germline V and J ends were trimmed by 3 bases and 0 bases, with 12 bases remaining between them. The CDR3 DNA is TGCAGTGCTAGGGGGGGAGTGCCCTCCTACGAGCAGTACTTC. It specifies CSARGGVPSYEQYF.

This clonotype was observed a handful of times. The V and J genes are TRBV6-2 or TRBV6-3 and TRBJ2-1; the D is unclear. Germline CDR1 is MNHEY and CDR2 is SVGEGT. The CDR3 sequence is 14 residues long. The V gene lost 10 bases and the J gene lost 5 bases, with 18 bases spanning the gap. The CDR3 protein is CAITARAGDNEQFF. The CDR3 DNA reads TGTGCCATCACGGCTAGGGCAGGAGACAATGAGCAGTTCTTC.

This clonotype was recorded at least ten times. The chain employs TRBV6-2 or TRBV6-3 and TRBJ2-7; D perhaps matches TRBD1 (5 bases). Germline CDR1 MNHEY, CDR2 SVGEGT. There are 17 residues in the CDR3. V was trimmed by 1 base and J by 5 bases, leaving 21 bases between them. In nucleotides, the CDR3 is TGTGCCAGCAGTTACTGGCGGTTAAAGGGGCGGACCGACGAGCAGTACTTC. Its translation: CASSYWRLKGRTDEQYF.

This clonotype was counted many times. This chain connects TRBV5-1 to TRBJ1-1, with D unclear. The length of the CDR3 is 15 residues. V lost 0 bases and J lost 0, with 9 bases in between. Germline CDR1 and CDR2: SGHRS and YFSETQ. The CDR3 is CASSLDRAMNTEAFF. The CDR3 DNA is TGCGCCAGCAGCTTGGATAGAGCCATGAACACTGAAGCTTTCTTT.

This sequence joins TRBV12-5 and TRBJ2-3; D uncertain. This CDR3 has 13 amino acids. Looked up from germline, CDR1 is LGHNT and CDR2 is FRNRAP. Trimming removed 1 base from V and 2 bases from J, with 4 bases in between. Here the CDR3 DNA reads TGTGCTAGTGGTTTGGGAAACACAGATACGCAGTATTTT. It codes for CASGLGNTDTQYF.

The CDR3 spells CASSATTRSYNEQFF. In DNA form, the CDR3 reads TGTGCCAGTAGTGCCACGACTAGAAGTTACAATGAGCAGTTCTTC. The rearrangement joins TRBV19 to TRBJ2-1; D is perhaps TRBD2 (6 bases). V was pared by 5 bases and J by 4 bases, with 15 bases between. This CDR3 region has 15 residues. Germline V CDR1 and CDR2: LNHDA, SQIVND (reference sequence).

This chain joins TRBV12-3 or TRBV12-4 and TRBJ1-1; the D is unclear. The CDR3 length is 14 residues. The ends were cut back, 6 bases at V and 3 bases at J, with 14 bases in the middle. The CDR3 sequence: CASSPTGYDTEAFF. DNA for the CDR3: TGTGCCAGCAGCCCCACGGGCTACGACACTGAAGCTTTCTTT.

This clonotype has a handful of counts. The chain employs TRBV20-1 and TRBJ1-2; D is possibly TRBD1 (5 bases). V gave up 6 bases and J gave up 4 bases, with 12 bases separating them. CDR1 is DFQATT, CDR2 SNEGSKA, per germline (reference sequence). CDR3 size: 12 residues. The CDR3 region has the DNA TGCAGTGCGAAGGGACGGATCTATGGCTACACCTTC. The encoded protein is CSAKGRIYGYTF.

The rearrangement uses TRBV20-1 and TRBJ2-1; 7 nucleotides match TRBD1. The CDR3 length is 14 residues. V lost 2 bases and J lost 4; bases outside the gene matches: 5. Germline values: CDR1 DFQATT, CDR2 SNEGSKA (reference sequence). CDR3 protein: CSARHRGGYNEQFF. The CDR3 coding sequence is TGCAGTGCTAGACACAGGGGTGGATACAATGAGCAGTTCTTC.

V is TRBV6-1 and J is TRBJ2-5; 7 nucleotides line up with TRBD2. The CDR3 sequence is 13 residues long. Trimming at V came to 7 bases and at J to 5 bases, leaving 7 bases not matched to a gene. Germline V gene lookup returns CDR1 MNHNS and CDR2 SASEGT. CDR3 region: CASKRTREETQYF. In nucleotides, the CDR3 is TGTGCCAGCAAAAGGACTAGAGAGGAGACCCAGTACTTC.

V gene TRBV19 combines with J gene TRBJ1-5; D might be TRBD1 (5 bases). The V gene lost 6 bases and the J gene lost 3 bases, with 9 bases spanning the gap. The CDR3 is 13 amino acids. The germline V gene encodes CDR1 LNHDA and CDR2 SQIVND (reference sequence). CDR3 residues: CASRDTFNQPQHF. For the CDR3, the DNA is TGTGCCAGTAGGGACACCTTCAATCAGCCCCAGCATTTT.

This clonotype has just a few counts. This chain joins TRBV6-2 or TRBV6-3 and TRBJ1-5; D gene unclear. The V end lost 5 bases, the J end lost 4 bases, and 9 bases lay between the germline ends. The CDR3 extends over 13 amino acids. Germline V lookup: CDR1 MNHEY, CDR2 SVGEGT. Here the CDR3 DNA reads TGTGCCAGCAGTCCATTTCCGAATCAGCCCCAGCATTTT. Protein: CASSPFPNQPQHF.

This chain links TRBV27 with TRBJ2-7; D remains unclear. Germline lookup yields CDR1 MNHEY and CDR2 SMNVEV (reference sequence). Trimming took 2 bases from V and 4 from J, leaving 9 bases between them. This CDR3 spans 13 amino acids. DNA for the CDR3: TGTGCCAGCAGTTTAGCCCCCTTTTACGAGCAGTACTTC. It translates to CASSLAPFYEQYF.

V is TRBV4-3 and J is TRBJ2-7; 10 bases are shared with TRBD1. The CDR3 totals 13 residues. CDR1 is LGHNA and CDR2 is YSLEER in the germline V gene. Trimming removed 4 bases from V and 6 bases from J; junction bases left unmatched: 3. Here the CDR3 DNA reads TGCGCCAGCAGCCGGGACAGGGGCCTCGAGCAGTACTTC. Translated: CASSRDRGLEQYF.

This clonotype has a handful of counts. This chain connects TRBV9 to TRBJ2-1; TRBD2 matches at 7 bases. CDR3 size: 15 residues. With 4 bases clipped from V and 7 bases from J, the junction kept 11 bases outside the gene matches. Germline V gene data show CDR1 as SGDLS and CDR2 as YYNGEE. CDR3 nucleotide sequence: TGTGCCAGCAGCCCATCTAGCGGTCCGTTGAATGAGCAGTTCTTC. This codes for CASSPSSGPLNEQFF.

V usage is TRBV6-2 or TRBV6-3 and J usage is TRBJ2-7; unclear D gene. The CDR3 has 14 amino acids. Germline-derived CDR1 and CDR2 are MNHEY and SVGEGT. Trimming pared 7 bases from V and 8 bases from J, leaving 21 bases between. CDR3 sequence reads: CASTQRPSEGKQYF. The CDR3 nucleotides read TGTGCCAGCACTCAGCGCCCATCGGAAGGGAAGCAGTACTTC.

This clonotype was counted only a few times. The chain combines TRBV3-1 with TRBJ1-1; D gene ambiguous. This CDR3 spans 14 amino acids. Trimming removed 2 bases from V and 0 bases from J, with 7 bases in between. Germline assignment: CDR1 LGHDT and CDR2 YNNKEL (reference sequence). In nucleotides, the CDR3 is TGTGCCAGCAGCCAACAGCAGATGAACACTGAAGCTTTCTTT. Translating gives CASSQQQMNTEAFF.

There are a few counts of this clonotype. This chain links TRBV20-1 with TRBJ2-1, with D perhaps TRBD2 (6 bases). V was trimmed by 2 bases and J by 8 bases, leaving 13 bases between them. The CDR3 is 13 amino acids. Germline values: CDR1 DFQATT, CDR2 SNEGSKA (reference sequence). The CDR3: CSARPGTLDEQFF. CDR3 sequence (DNA): TGCAGTGCTAGACCCGGGACTCTCGATGAGCAGTTCTTC.

This clonotype appeared many times. This sequence joins TRBV4-1 and TRBJ2-1, with D possibly TRBD2 on 6 matching bases. Germline loops: CDR1 MGHRA, CDR2 YSYEKL. Trimming pared 2 bases from V and 4 bases from J, leaving 21 bases between. The length of the CDR3 is 18 residues. CDR3 loop: CASSQQIGGAKIYNEQFF. CDR3 sequence (DNA): TGCGCCAGCAGCCAACAAATTGGAGGGGCGAAGATATACAATGAGCAGTTCTTC.

This clonotype was counted ten times or more. The genes are TRBV28 and TRBJ2-7, with D tentatively TRBD1 (6 bases). This CDR3 has 15 amino acids. Germline CDR1 reads MDHEN; CDR2 reads SYDVKM. V lost 2 bases, J lost 0 bases, and 11 bases lay in between. CDR3 bases: TGTGCCAGCAGTTTAATCGGACAGAGCTCCTACGAGCAGTACTTC. It translates to CASSLIGQSSYEQYF.

The V call is TRBV6-5, the J call TRBJ1-4; 7 bases align to TRBD1. The CDR3 has 15 residues. J gave up 8 bases and V 0 bases, and 6 bases lay outside the gene matches. In germline, CDR1 is MNHEY, CDR2 SVGAGI. The CDR3 protein is CASSYSGTVGEKLFF. The CDR3 DNA reads as TGTGCCAGCAGTTACTCCGGGACAGTTGGCGAAAAACTGTTTTTT.

This CDR3 is CASSSFLLAEYTDTQYF. The CDR3 region has the DNA TGTGCCAGCAGTTCCTTCTTACTAGCGGAATACACAGATACGCAGTATTTT. The rearrangement links TRBV6-2 or TRBV6-3 to TRBJ2-3, with TRBD2 identical over 8 bases. V trimming: 4 bases; J trimming: 2 bases; junction bases outside the gene matches: 11. Germline lookup yields CDR1 MNHEY and CDR2 SVGEGT. The length of the CDR3 is 17 residues.

This clonotype showed up just a few times. J is TRBJ2-1 and V is TRBV9; 14 bases map to TRBD2. Per germline, CDR1 SGDLS and CDR2 YYNGEE. Unmatched junction bases numbered 6, after V lost 4 bases and J lost 0 bases. The CDR3 is 18 amino acids. For the CDR3, the DNA is TGTGCCAGCAGCCAGGGACTAGCGGGAGCCACCTCCTACAATGAGCAGTTCTTC. Translating it yields CASSQGLAGATSYNEQFF.

This clonotype was seen more than once but under ten times. The V and J genes are TRBV12-3 or TRBV12-4 and TRBJ2-1; D may match TRBD1 or TRBD2 (5 bases each). The CDR3 is 10 residues long. Between the trimmed V and J ends, which lost 8 bases and 10 bases, there was a span of 9 bases. The CDR3 loop reads CASGTREQFF. CDR3 in DNA: TGTGCCAGCGGGACCCGCGAGCAGTTCTTC.